This T cell receptor (beta chain) was retrieved from a study of blood T cell repertoires in COVID-19. Generated by immunoSEQ multiplex PCR, the TCRdb table keeps only in-frame clones and is missing some. The sample has approximately 23,000 clones; roughly 89% are singletons. Trimming pared 1 base from V and 2 bases from J, leaving 10 bases between. The CDR3 consists of 15 residues. In germline, CDR1 is SGHTA, CDR2 FQGNSA. The sequence was collected from a woman older than 75 with active COVID-19. Material: peripheral blood. The V gene is TRBV7-2, the J gene TRBJ2-3; D perhaps matches TRBD1 (6 bases). As DNA, the CDR3 is TGTGCCAGCAGCTTAGAGGGGGTAGACACAGATACGCAGTATTTT. Its protein is CASSLEGVDTDTQYF.